This passage covers 5 T cell receptor beta chains from one sample sequenced in a study of neoadjuvant nivolumab and ipilimumab in lung cancer. Clones were read by immunoSEQ multiplex PCR, and TCRdb kept only the in-frame ones, dropping some. Of tens of thousands of clones listed, 90% were seen once; the top ten hold roughly 4.5%. The sample in question was peripheral blood, obtained after neoadjuvant nivolumab, alone or with ipilimumab, at or shortly before surgery. Receptor source: an adult with non-small cell lung cancer.

The chain employs TRBV4-1 and TRBJ1-5; tentative D call: TRBD1 (6 bases). CDR3 size: 16 residues. CDR1 MGHRA and CDR2 YSYEKL come from the germline V gene. Trimming left V 1 base short and J 3 bases short, with 13 bases between. CDR3: CASSQVGRQANQPQHF. CDR3 in DNA: TGCGCCAGCAGCCAAGTGGGGAGACAGGCCAATCAGCCCCAGCATTTT.

The genes are TRBV5-1 and TRBJ1-1; D ambiguous. CDR1 SGHRS and CDR2 YFSETQ come from the germline V gene. The CDR3 contains 15 residues. Trimming took 0 bases from V and 3 from J, leaving 12 bases between them. CDR3 sequence (DNA): TGCGCCAGCAGCTTGGTTCCGGGGATCGACACTGAAGCTTTCTTT. Encoded protein: CASSLVPGIDTEAFF.

The rearrangement joins TRBV7-3 to TRBJ1-1; TRBD1 aligns across 7 bases. The ends lost 4 bases at V and 7 bases at J; junction bases unmatched: 12. Per the germline V gene, CDR1 is SGHTA and CDR2 is FQGTGA. This CDR3 has 15 residues. For the CDR3, the DNA is TGTGCCAGCAGCTACGACCCGGGACAGTTTCGTGAAGCTTTCTTT. It is translated as CASSYDPGQFREAFF.

By sample fraction, this clone is large. This chain joins TRBV7-6 and TRBJ1-1, with 11 bases identical to TRBD1. J gave up 8 bases and V 5 bases, and 10 bases lay outside the gene matches. Germline lookup yields CDR1 SGHVS and CDR2 FNYEAQ. The CDR3 length is 15 residues. In DNA, the CDR3 is TGTGCCAGCAGCCGTCGGACAGGGGGCTTAGCAGAAGCTTTCTTT. This gives the protein CASSRRTGGLAEAFF.

The CDR3 region has the DNA TGCGCCAGCAGCTTGGAACCAACCGGGGAGCTGTTTTTT. Translation: CASSLEPTGELFF. The genes are TRBV5-1 and TRBJ2-2, with D unresolved. The V gene's germline CDR1 is SGHRS and CDR2 YFSETQ. The length of the CDR3 is 13 residues. Trimming took off 0 bases at V and 5 bases at J, with 5 bases between the two ends. Together with reference TRBV5-1 and TRBJ2-2, the CDR3 gives the full variable domain: KAGVTQTPRYLIKTRGQQVTLSCSPISGHRSVSWYQQTPGQGLQFLFEYFSETQRNKGNFPGRFSGRQFSNSRSEMNVSTLELGDSALYLCASSLEPTGELFFGEGSRLTVL.